The 30 T cell receptor beta chains given below trace back to one sample, sequenced in a study of blood T cell repertoires in COVID-19. Measured with immunoSEQ multiplex PCR; TCRdb has only the in-frame clones, and not every one. The data hold fewer than 300,000 clones, with 80% to 90% observed a single time. Sequenced material: peripheral blood. Receptors were obtained from a woman aged 50 to 65 with COVID-19, enrolled during active disease.

The J gene is TRBJ2-1, the V gene TRBV9; 12 nucleotides line up with TRBD2. V lost 4 bases, J lost 4 bases, and 3 bases stayed unmatched. Germline assignment: CDR1 SGDLS and CDR2 YYNGEE. The CDR3 sequence is 15 residues long. This CDR3 is CASSPLAGGYNEQFF. In DNA, the CDR3 is TGTGCCAGCAGCCCCCTAGCGGGAGGGTACAATGAGCAGTTCTTC.

This clone showed up just once. The chain employs TRBV11-2 and TRBJ1-2; D call uncertain. Per germline, CDR1 SGHAT and CDR2 FQNNGV. This CDR3 has 16 amino acids. The ends were cut back, 0 bases at V and 8 bases at J, with 19 bases in the middle. CDR3 loop: CASSLEAGLAVRGYTF. In DNA, the CDR3 is TGTGCCAGCAGCTTAGAGGCGGGTCTGGCGGTCCGCGGCTACACCTTC.

The chain carries TRBV2 and TRBJ2-3; 8 bases are a match to TRBD1. V gave up 7 bases and J gave up 3 bases; unmatched junction bases: 12. Looked up from germline, CDR1 is SNHLY and CDR2 is FYNNEI. The CDR3 covers 16 residues. The CDR3 DNA reads TGTGCCAGCAATTTTGGAACAGGGGGTCCTACAGATACGCAGTATTTT. It translates to CASNFGTGGPTDTQYF.

The CDR3, as DNA: TGTGCCAGTATCGACAGGGTCTGGACGAACACTGAAGCTTTCTTT. This gives the protein CASIDRVWTNTEAFF. The genes are TRBV19 and TRBJ1-1, with 7 bases that match TRBD1. This CDR3 contains 15 residues. V trimming: 7 bases; J trimming: 1 base; junction bases outside the gene matches: 9. The germline gives CDR1 LNHDA, CDR2 SQIVND (reference sequence).

The CDR3 DNA follows: TGTGCCACCAGTGATCCATTCCGGGGAACAGGGGTTGATGAGCAGTTCTTC. This encodes CATSDPFRGTGVDEQFF. The rearrangement joins TRBV24-1 to TRBJ2-1; the match to TRBD1 covers 7 bases. Germline V CDR1 and CDR2: KGHDR, SFDVKD. The CDR3 has 17 amino acids. The junction had 15 bases not matched to a gene; V was cut back by 3 bases and J by 8 bases.

The V call is TRBV5-4, the J call TRBJ2-3, with 7 bases lining up with TRBD1. With 4 bases clipped from V and 3 bases from J, the junction kept 8 bases outside the gene matches. The CDR3 length is 15 residues. Germline assignment: CDR1 SGHNT and CDR2 YYREEE (reference sequence). The CDR3 DNA reads TGTGCCAGCAGCGATCGACAGGGTAGTACAGATACGCAGTATTTT. Protein sequence: CASSDRQGSTDTQYF.

This clone was recorded once. V usage is TRBV5-4 and J usage is TRBJ2-2; the match to TRBD1 covers 8 bases. CDR1 is SGHNT and CDR2 is YYREEE in the germline V gene (reference sequence). Trimming removed 4 bases from V and 2 bases from J; junction bases left unmatched: 4. This CDR3 region has 15 residues. The CDR3 region is CASSVTGANTGELFF. CDR3 sequence (DNA): TGTGCCAGCAGCGTGACAGGGGCAAACACCGGGGAGCTGTTTTTT.

This chain uses TRBV7-3 with TRBJ2-1; no clear D gene. Germline V lookup: CDR1 SGHTA, CDR2 FQGTGA. CDR3 size: 15 residues. With 1 base removed from V and 0 bases from J, the gap between germline ends came to 7 bases. DNA for the CDR3: TGTGCCAGCAGCTTAAATCCAGGCTCCTACAATGAGCAGTTCTTC. Its translation: CASSLNPGSYNEQFF.

The V and J genes are TRBV10-2 and TRBJ1-5; tentatively, D is TRBD1 (5 bases). This CDR3 is built from 16 residues. Germline CDR1 reads WSHSY; CDR2 reads SAAADI. Trimming took off 0 bases at V and 7 bases at J, with 16 bases between the two ends. CDR3 nucleotide sequence: TGCGCCAGCAGTGAGTCCCCGCAGGGTAGAAACCAGCCCCAGCATTTT. Its translation: CASSESPQGRNQPQHF.

The chain combines TRBV19 with TRBJ1-2; a possible D gene is TRBD1 (6 bases). The CDR3 runs to 15 residues. Germline CDR1 is LNHDA and CDR2 is SQIVND (reference sequence). Between the trimmed V and J ends, which lost 7 bases and 4 bases, there was a span of 19 bases. The chain's CDR3 is CASTYVGGQAYGYTF. CDR3 nucleotides: TGTGCCAGTACTTACGTCGGGGGGCAAGCCTATGGCTACACCTTC. Supplemented by reference TRBV19 and TRBJ1-2, the full variable domain reads DGGITQSPKYLFRKEGQNVTLSCEQNLNHDAMYWYRQDPGQGLRLIYYSQIVNDFQKGDIAEGYSVSREKKESFPLTVTSAQKNPTAFYLCASTYVGGQAYGYTFGSGTRLTVV.

A remark on this clone: The same CDR3 is also encoded by other DNA sequences in this sample. The rearrangement links TRBV9 to TRBJ2-7; TRBD2 aligns across 7 bases. CDR3 length: 14 residues. The germline CDR1 and CDR2 sequences are SGDLS and YYNGEE. The ends lost 0 bases at V and 2 bases at J; junction bases unmatched: 2. CDR3 protein: CASSVGLAAYEQYF. DNA of the CDR3: TGTGCCAGCAGCGTAGGGCTAGCGGCCTACGAGCAGTACTTC. Full variable domain (outside the CDR3, taken from reference TRBV9 and TRBJ2-7): DSGVTQTPKHLITATGQRVTLRCSPRSGDLSVYWYQQSLDQGLQFLIQYYNGEERAKGNILERFSAQQFPDLHSELNLSSLELGDSALYFCASSVGLAAYEQYFGPGTRLTVT.

J is TRBJ1-4 and V is TRBV3-1 (or the pseudogene TRBV3-2); D gene unclear. CDR1 LGHDT and CDR2 YNNKEL come from the germline V gene (reference sequence). Trimming took 6 bases from V and 4 from J, leaving 15 bases between them. This CDR3 spans 15 amino acids. This CDR3 is CASSPEVSYNEKLFF. The CDR3 DNA follows: TGTGCCAGCAGTCCGGAGGTTTCCTATAATGAAAAACTGTTTTTT.

The V call is TRBV6-2 or TRBV6-3, the J call TRBJ1-2; TRBD1 aligns across 9 bases. Germline V gene lookup returns CDR1 MNHEY and CDR2 SVGEGT. The CDR3 runs 14 residues. V gave up 0 bases and J gave up 7 bases; unmatched junction bases: 3. Here the CDR3 reads CASSYSGTGFGYTF. The CDR3 DNA follows: TGTGCCAGCAGTTACTCCGGGACAGGGTTTGGCTACACCTTC.

The count of this clone is one. V gene TRBV19 combines with J gene TRBJ2-5, with TRBD2 identical over 7 bases. The V and J ends lost 6 bases and 3 bases, in that order; junction bases with no gene match: 10. Per the germline V gene, CDR1 is LNHDA and CDR2 is SQIVND (reference sequence). The CDR3 extends over 15 amino acids. CDR3 nucleotide sequence: TGTGCCAGTAGAACCATGGGGAGGGCAGAAGAGACCCAGTACTTC. Its translation: CASRTMGRAEETQYF.

The chain recombines TRBV6-5 with TRBJ2-5; D call uncertain. The CDR3 extends over 15 amino acids. Germline CDR1 is MNHEY and CDR2 is SVGAGI. V was shortened by 0 bases and J by 0 bases, with 8 bases between the two germline ends. The CDR3 DNA reads TGTGCCAGCAGTTACTCGGCAGGTTACCAAGAGACCCAGTACTTC. Encoded protein: CASSYSAGYQETQYF.

The chain joins TRBV6-5 to TRBJ2-5; possible D gene TRBD1, 5 bases. The CDR3 runs to 14 residues. Trimming pared 2 bases from V and 2 bases from J, leaving 9 bases between. The germline CDR1 and CDR2 sequences are MNHEY and SVGAGI. The CDR3 DNA reads TGTGCCAGCAGTTACCGGACACCTCAAGAGACCCAGTACTTC. Protein: CASSYRTPQETQYF.

V and J are TRBV7-9 and TRBJ1-5; D is possibly TRBD1 (5 bases). There are 16 residues in the CDR3. Trimming cost V 5 bases and J 2 bases, with 16 bases left between them. CDR1 SEHNR and CDR2 FQNEAQ come from the germline V gene (reference sequence). The CDR3 nucleotides read TGTGCCAGCAGCCCCTGGGGGGGTGAGGGCAATCAGCCCCAGCATTTT. Protein sequence: CASSPWGGEGNQPQHF.

The rearrangement links TRBV6-4 to TRBJ1-2; 8 bases match TRBD1. J lost 8 bases, V lost 6 bases, and 11 bases had no gene match. The CDR3 sequence is 14 residues long. CDR1 is MRHNA and CDR2 is SNTAGT in the germline V gene. CDR3 nucleotide sequence: TGTGCCAGCAGCTCGACTACAGGGGGTTGGGGCTACACCTTC. Translated: CASSSTTGGWGYTF.

The chain has TRBV9 and TRBJ2-1; 12 bases map to TRBD2. The CDR3 length is 15 residues. Germline assignment: CDR1 SGDLS and CDR2 YYNGEE. V shed 3 bases and J 7 bases; nucleotides not matched to a gene: 5. The CDR3 reads CASSATSGRVNEQFF. For the CDR3, the DNA is TGTGCCAGCAGCGCGACTAGCGGGAGAGTAAATGAGCAGTTCTTC.

The rearrangement links TRBV14 to TRBJ2-2, with unresolved D. CDR1 and CDR2 (germline): SGHDN, FVKESK. Between the trimmed V and J ends, which lost 1 base and 6 bases, there was a span of 6 bases. The CDR3 runs to 13 residues. The chain's CDR3 is CASSQVRAGELFF. The DNA of the CDR3 is TGTGCCAGCAGCCAAGTTCGGGCCGGGGAGCTGTTTTTT.

The chain has TRBV3-1 (or the pseudogene TRBV3-2) and TRBJ2-7; 7 bases map to TRBD2. Germline-derived CDR1 and CDR2 are LGHDT and YNNKEL (reference sequence). The V gene end was trimmed by 3 bases and the J gene end by 7 bases; junction bases not matched to a gene: 12. The length of the CDR3 is 15 residues. The CDR3 DNA reads as TGTGCCAGCAGCCATACGGTGGGAGGGACGGGGGAGCAGTACTTC. This translates into CASSHTVGGTGEQYF.

This clone was observed a handful of times. The CDR3 spells CASRRTGINSPLHF. As DNA, the CDR3 is TGCGCCAGCAGACGTACAGGGATCAATTCACCCCTCCACTTT. The chain has TRBV5-1 and TRBJ1-6, with D possibly being TRBD1 (6 bases). The length of the CDR3 is 14 residues. Per the germline V gene, CDR1 is SGHRS and CDR2 is YFSETQ. V was trimmed by 5 bases and J by 7 bases, leaving 13 bases between them.

The chain has TRBV5-6 and TRBJ1-3; D is perhaps TRBD1 (5 bases). Per germline, CDR1 SGHDT and CDR2 YYEEEE. Trimming shortened V by 3 bases and J by 5 bases, and 12 bases separated the two germline ends. This CDR3 contains 14 residues. Here the CDR3 reads CASSSWGVRNTIYF. CDR3 DNA sequence: TGTGCCAGCAGCTCGTGGGGGGTACGAAACACCATATATTTT.

The V gene is TRBV10-1, the J gene TRBJ2-1, with 11 bases lining up with TRBD2. From germline, CDR1 is WNHNN and CDR2 SYGVQD (reference sequence). This CDR3 comprises 15 residues. The ends lost 5 bases at V and 8 bases at J; junction bases unmatched: 8. The CDR3 DNA is TGCGCCAGCAGTCGAACTAGCGGGAGATTGGATGAGCAGTTCTTC. Protein: CASSRTSGRLDEQFF.

The chain employs TRBV5-1 and TRBJ2-1; 8 bases map to TRBD2. After removal of 2 bases from V and 4 bases from J, the junction contained 5 bases not matched to a gene. This CDR3 contains 15 residues. CDR1 and CDR2 (germline): SGHRS, YFSETQ. For the CDR3, the DNA is TGCGCCAGCAGCTTAACTAGCGGTCCATACAATGAGCAGTTCTTC. Translating it yields CASSLTSGPYNEQFF. Filled out from reference TRBV5-1 and TRBJ2-1, the complete variable domain reads KAGVTQTPRYLIKTRGQQVTLSCSPISGHRSVSWYQQTPGQGLQFLFEYFSETQRNKGNFPGRFSGRQFSNSRSEMNVSTLELGDSALYLCASSLTSGPYNEQFFGPGTRLTVL.

This chain connects TRBV7-8 to TRBJ1-3; perhaps TRBD1 as D (6 bases). Trimming stripped 5 bases from V and 0 bases from J, with 14 bases between. This CDR3 comprises 16 residues. Germline assignment: CDR1 SGHVS and CDR2 FQNEAQ. The CDR3 is CASSQGTTHSGNTIYF. The CDR3 nucleotides read TGTGCCAGCAGCCAAGGGACAACGCACTCTGGAAACACCATATATTTT.

The sample holds one count of this clone. The rearrangement uses TRBV19 and TRBJ2-4, with 9 bases aligning to TRBD2. The CDR3 sequence is 14 residues long. Germline CDR1 LNHDA, CDR2 SQIVND (reference sequence). Trimming cost V 9 bases and J 9 bases; bases outside gene matches: 12. CDR3 nucleotides: TGTGCCAGCCAGCGGGAGGCCCAGCGAGGCATTCAGTACTTC. As protein: CASQREAQRGIQYF.

The genes are TRBV9 and TRBJ2-7, with 8 nucleotides matching TRBD2. The CDR3 extends over 14 amino acids. CDR1 SGDLS and CDR2 YYNGEE come from the germline V gene. The J segment lost 6 bases and the V segment lost 1 base, leaving 6 bases of the junction unmatched. The chain's CDR3 is CASSVSSGGLEQYF. CDR3 coding DNA: TGTGCCAGCAGCGTATCGAGCGGGGGACTCGAGCAGTACTTC.

The chain recombines TRBV14 with TRBJ1-4; the D gene is possibly TRBD1 (5 bases). The CDR3 is 14 amino acids. Germline CDR1 and CDR2: SGHDN and FVKESK. V lost 2 bases, J lost 7 bases, and 11 bases lay in between. The CDR3 coding sequence is TGTGCCAGCAGCCAAAGCCGACAGCCTGAAAAACTGTTTTTT. Its protein product is CASSQSRQPEKLFF.

V and J are TRBV5-4 and TRBJ2-1, with 9 bases fitting TRBD2. V trimming: 4 bases; J trimming: 6 bases; junction bases outside the gene matches: 11. This CDR3 has 16 amino acids. Germline V gene lookup returns CDR1 SGHNT and CDR2 YYREEE (reference sequence). CDR3 residues: CASSHPLGGRANEQFF. CDR3 sequence (DNA): TGTGCCAGCAGCCACCCCCTGGGCGGGAGGGCCAATGAGCAGTTCTTC.